The clone carrying this T cell receptor beta chain appeared a single time. CDR3 length: 15 amino acids. Trimming took 5 bases from V and 5 from J; bases not matched to a gene: 7. The germline V gene encodes CDR1 MGHRA and CDR2 YSYEKL. The source of the sample is a study of blood T cell repertoires in COVID-19. Some clones are missing from TCRdb's copy, which holds only in-frame ones; the method was immunoSEQ multiplex PCR. Here the sample spans about 210,000 clones, 82% being singletons. The TCR was taken from a woman in her 70s with COVID-19, enrolled during active disease. The specimen was peripheral blood. The rearrangement links TRBV4-1 to TRBJ1-1; TRBD1 aligns across 11 bases. CDR3 bases: TGCGCCAGCAGCTTACCTGGACAGGGGGCGACTGAAGCTTTCTTT. This gives the protein CASSLPGQGATEAFF.